One sample yielded the 4 T cell receptor beta chains listed below, sequenced in a study of blood T cell repertoires in COVID-19. Only in-frame clones appear in the TCRdb table, and some are missing; sequencing was by immunoSEQ multiplex PCR. The sample lists tens of thousands of clones, almost 90% occurring once. The sequencing sample was made of peripheral blood. These TCRs come from a man aged 50 to 60 with acute or convalescent COVID-19.

V is TRBV10-2 and J is TRBJ1-5, with unresolved D. This CDR3 is built from 15 residues. V was shortened by 2 bases and J by 0 bases, with 8 bases between the two germline ends. Germline-derived CDR1 and CDR2 are WSHSY and SAAADI. Here the CDR3 DNA reads TGCGCCAGCAGTGAGAATAATTATAGCAATCAGCCCCAGCATTTT. This translates into CASSENNYSNQPQHF.

The gene calls are TRBV6-5 and TRBJ2-1; 7 bases map to TRBD1. Germline trimming cut 0 bases from V and 8 bases from J; bases unmatched to any gene: 4. The germline gives CDR1 MNHEY, CDR2 SVGAGI. The CDR3 totals 14 residues. The CDR3 protein is CASSYSTGLHEQFF. The DNA for the CDR3 is TGTGCCAGCAGTTACTCGACAGGGCTCCATGAGCAGTTCTTC.

The chain uses TRBV5-1 and TRBJ2-3; D is uncertain. The CDR3 length is 13 residues. Germline V gives CDR1 SGHRS, CDR2 YFSETQ. Trimming removed 4 bases at V and 5 bases at J, with 11 bases between. The CDR3 loop is CASSPPTGDTQYF. The CDR3 coding sequence is TGCGCCAGCAGCCCCCCGACGGGAGATACGCAGTATTTT.

The V call is TRBV7-9, the J call TRBJ1-1; TRBD1 matches 12 bases. The CDR3 sequence is 13 residues long. The J segment lost 10 bases and the V segment lost 3 bases, leaving 3 bases of the junction unmatched. CDR1 and CDR2 (germline): SEHNR, FQNEAQ (reference sequence). The CDR3 region is CASSFGTGGSAFF. The DNA of the CDR3 is TGTGCCAGCAGCTTTGGGACAGGGGGCTCAGCTTTCTTT.